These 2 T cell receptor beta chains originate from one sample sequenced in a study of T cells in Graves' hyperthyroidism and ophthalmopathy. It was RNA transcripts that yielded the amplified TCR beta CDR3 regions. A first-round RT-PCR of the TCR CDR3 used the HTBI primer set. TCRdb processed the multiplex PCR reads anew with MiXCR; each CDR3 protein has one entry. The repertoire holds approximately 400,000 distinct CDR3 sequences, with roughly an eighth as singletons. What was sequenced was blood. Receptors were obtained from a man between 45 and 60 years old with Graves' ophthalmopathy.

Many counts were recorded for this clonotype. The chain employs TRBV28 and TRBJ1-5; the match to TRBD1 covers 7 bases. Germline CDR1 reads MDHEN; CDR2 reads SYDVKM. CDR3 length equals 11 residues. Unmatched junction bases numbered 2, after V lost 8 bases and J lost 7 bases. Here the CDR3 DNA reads TGTGCCAGCGGGACAGCCCAGCCCCAGCATTTT. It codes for CASGTAQPQHF.

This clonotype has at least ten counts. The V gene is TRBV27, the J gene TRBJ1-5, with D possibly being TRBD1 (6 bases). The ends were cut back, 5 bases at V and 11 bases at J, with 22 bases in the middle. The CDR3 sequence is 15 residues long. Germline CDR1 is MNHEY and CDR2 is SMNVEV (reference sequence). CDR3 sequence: CASSRGGGEGIAQHF. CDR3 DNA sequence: TGTGCCAGCAGTAGAGGGGGGGGCGAAGGTATAGCCCAGCATTTT.